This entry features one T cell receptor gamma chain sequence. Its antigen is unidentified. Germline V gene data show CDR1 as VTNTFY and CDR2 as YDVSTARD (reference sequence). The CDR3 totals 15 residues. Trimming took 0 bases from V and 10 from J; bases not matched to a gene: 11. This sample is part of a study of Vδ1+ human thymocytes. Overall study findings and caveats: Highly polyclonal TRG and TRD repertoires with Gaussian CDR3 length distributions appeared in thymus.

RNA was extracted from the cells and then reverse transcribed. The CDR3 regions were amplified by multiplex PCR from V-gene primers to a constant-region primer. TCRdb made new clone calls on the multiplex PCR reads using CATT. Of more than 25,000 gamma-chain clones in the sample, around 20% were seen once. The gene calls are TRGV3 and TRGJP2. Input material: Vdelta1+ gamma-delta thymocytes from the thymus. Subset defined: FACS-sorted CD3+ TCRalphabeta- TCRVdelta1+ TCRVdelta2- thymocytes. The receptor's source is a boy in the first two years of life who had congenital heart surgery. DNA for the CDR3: TGTGCCACCTGGGACAGGCCTACTTGGGGTTGGATCAAGACGTTT. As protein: CATWDRPTWGWIKTF.